These 32 T cell receptor beta chains were all obtained from the same sample, sequenced in a study of T cell responses to AZD1222 COVID-19 vaccine. Profiled with immunoSEQ multiplex PCR; TCRdb holds only in-frame clones, not every one. Here the sample spans 150,000 to 160,000 clones, approximately 86% being singletons. The sequenced sample was peripheral blood, obtained after recovery from COVID-19. The receptors come from an adult who had recovered from COVID-19.

This chain joins TRBV6-4 and TRBJ1-5, with D possibly being TRBD1 (5 bases). Germline lookup yields CDR1 MRHNA and CDR2 SNTAGT. The CDR3 runs 14 residues. Trimming left V 6 bases short and J 1 base short, with 10 bases between. This CDR3 reads CASRGEGSNQPQHF. CDR3 sequence (DNA): TGTGCCAGCAGGGGGGAAGGGAGCAATCAGCCCCAGCATTTT.

This clone was detected only once. This sequence joins TRBV4-3 and TRBJ1-2; D call uncertain. The CDR3 is made up of 13 amino acids. Trimming took 4 bases from V and 2 from J, leaving 8 bases between them. The germline CDR1 and CDR2 sequences are LGHNA and YSLEER. The CDR3 protein is CASSPYRNYGYTF. For the CDR3, the DNA is TGCGCCAGCAGCCCGTACAGAAACTATGGCTACACCTTC.

The rearrangement uses TRBV5-1 and TRBJ2-7; 10 bases align to TRBD1. Per germline, CDR1 SGHRS and CDR2 YFSETQ. V dropped 3 bases and J dropped 9; count of bases not matched to a gene: 12. CDR3 length: 15 residues. The CDR3 DNA reads TGCGCCAGCAGCTCAGGCGGGACAGGGGCCGATCGGCAGTACTTC. Translated: CASSSGGTGADRQYF.

V gene TRBV7-9 combines with J gene TRBJ2-2; a possible D gene is TRBD2 (6 bases). Trimming pared 7 bases from V and 0 bases from J, leaving 9 bases between. The CDR3 length is 14 residues. Germline assignment: CDR1 SEHNR and CDR2 FQNEAQ (reference sequence). Here the CDR3 reads CASNRGTNTGELFF. In DNA, the CDR3 is TGTGCCAGCAATCGGGGGACGAACACCGGGGAGCTGTTTTTT.

The chain links TRBV2 to TRBJ2-5, with 7 bases matching TRBD1. After removal of 0 bases from V and 5 bases from J, the junction contained 6 bases not matched to a gene. Germline V lookup: CDR1 SNHLY, CDR2 FYNNEI. The CDR3 sequence is 15 residues long. CDR3 sequence reads: CASSEAKGAMETQYF. In DNA form, the CDR3 reads TGTGCCAGCAGTGAAGCGAAGGGGGCGATGGAGACCCAGTACTTC.

The chain joins TRBV18 to TRBJ2-6; D gene uncertain. Per the germline V gene, CDR1 is KGHSH and CDR2 is LQKENI. V was trimmed by 7 bases and J by 0 bases, leaving 4 bases between them. CDR3 size: 13 residues. CDR3 sequence (DNA): TGTGCCAGCTTGAACTCTGGGGCCAACGTCCTGACTTTC. Encoded protein: CASLNSGANVLTF.

The rearrangement links TRBV28 to TRBJ1-3; TRBD1 is a possible D gene (5 bases). This CDR3 has 17 amino acids. The V end lost 3 bases, the J end lost 4 bases, and 19 bases lay between the germline ends. The germline V gene encodes CDR1 MDHEN and CDR2 SYDVKM. CDR3 residues: CASSFSTGARGGNTIYF. The CDR3 DNA reads TGTGCCAGCAGTTTCTCTACCGGGGCCCGTGGGGGAAACACCATATATTTT.

This clone was recorded once. This sequence joins TRBV6-1 and TRBJ1-2; tentative D call: TRBD1 (5 bases). Germline V gives CDR1 MNHNS, CDR2 SASEGT. Trimming cost V 3 bases and J 4 bases, with 12 bases left between them. The CDR3 runs to 14 residues. The CDR3 sequence: CASSEPTGLYGYTF. The CDR3 DNA reads TGTGCCAGCAGTGAGCCTACAGGCCTCTATGGCTACACCTTC.

Comments on this clone: Its ends do not fully match the called genes, so a read error is possible. The rearrangement links TRBV3-1 (or the pseudogene TRBV3-2) to TRBJ1-2, with D perhaps TRBD1 (5 bases). The V gene's germline CDR1 is LGHDT and CDR2 YNNKEL (reference sequence). The CDR3 runs 16 residues. The CDR3, as DNA: TGTGCCAGCAGTCAAGATCCCCCAGGGCGTAACTATGGCTACACCTTC. This codes for CASSQDPPGRNYGYTF.

This sequence joins TRBV29-1 and TRBJ2-1, with D hard to call. Germline CDR1 is SQVTM and CDR2 is ANQGSEA. This CDR3 is built from 13 residues. Trimming stripped 8 bases from V and 1 base from J, with 12 bases between. The CDR3 reads CSTTVTSYNEQFF. As DNA, the CDR3 is TGCAGCACGACGGTGACTTCCTACAATGAGCAGTTCTTC.

As concerns this clone: One end of the junction fails to match germline, which may point to a read error. The chain is built from TRBV4-1 and TRBJ2-7; the D is unclear. CDR1 and CDR2 (germline): MGHRA, YSYEKL. The CDR3 consists of 15 residues. The DNA for the CDR3 is TGCGCCAGCAGCCAAGTAGGTATAGAAACCTACCAGCAGTACTTC. It codes for CASSQVGIETYQQYF.

This sequence joins TRBV3-1 (or the pseudogene TRBV3-2) and TRBJ2-3; possibly TRBD2 for D (5 bases). The CDR3 has 15 residues. The germline V and J ends were trimmed by 2 bases and 2 bases, with 11 bases remaining between them. From germline, CDR1 is LGHDT and CDR2 YNNKEL (reference sequence). The chain's CDR3 is CASSQRSGPTDTQYF. Written as DNA, the CDR3 is TGTGCCAGCAGCCAACGCAGCGGACCCACAGATACGCAGTATTTT.

V is TRBV5-1 and J is TRBJ2-5, with 8 bases aligning to TRBD2. The trim removed 7 bases at V and 4 bases at J, leaving 15 bases unmatched. This CDR3 is 16 amino acids long. CDR1 and CDR2 from the germline V gene are SGHRS and YFSETQ. The CDR3 DNA reads as TGCGCCAGCTCCCGGGTCGGTAGCGGGAATGGAGAGACCCAGTACTTC. It yields the protein CASSRVGSGNGETQYF.

In regard to this clone: This same CDR3 is encoded by further DNA sequences in the sample. The chain combines TRBV12-3 or TRBV12-4 with TRBJ2-4; D call uncertain. V was shortened by 6 bases and J by 4 bases, with 4 bases between the two germline ends. The CDR3 spans 11 residues. CDR3 coding DNA: TGTGCCAGCAGCAAGAAAAACATTCAGTACTTC. It translates to CASSKKNIQYF.

The V call is TRBV28, the J call TRBJ1-2; D call uncertain. The V gene lost 2 bases and the J gene lost 7 bases, with 5 bases spanning the gap. CDR1 is MDHEN and CDR2 is SYDVKM in the germline V gene. The CDR3 sequence is 11 residues long. This chain's CDR3 is CASSLDFGYTF. As DNA, the CDR3 is TGTGCCAGCAGTTTAGATTTTGGCTACACCTTC.

The chain employs TRBV28 and TRBJ2-7, with D tentatively TRBD1 or TRBD2 (5 bases each). Germline loops: CDR1 MDHEN, CDR2 SYDVKM. This CDR3 has 15 amino acids. V lost 4 bases, J lost 2 bases, and 15 bases lay in between. The CDR3: CASSWRNRPTYEQYF. In DNA form, the CDR3 reads TGTGCCAGCAGTTGGAGGAACAGGCCAACCTACGAGCAGTACTTC.

This clone was seen a single time. The chain joins TRBV28 to TRBJ1-2; D is possibly TRBD1 (5 bases). In germline, CDR1 is MDHEN, CDR2 SYDVKM. This CDR3 comprises 15 residues. Trimming took 3 bases from V and 6 from J, leaving 17 bases between them. The CDR3 sequence is CASSLGGIRVHGYTF. The CDR3 bases are TGTGCCAGCAGTTTGGGTGGCATCAGGGTTCATGGCTACACCTTC.

This CDR3 reads CASSLFGGGYTF. In DNA form, the CDR3 reads TGTGCCAGCAGTTTGTTCGGGGGAGGCTACACCTTC. This chain uses TRBV12-3 or TRBV12-4 with TRBJ1-2; tentatively, D is TRBD1 (5 bases). Trimming took 3 bases from V and 8 from J, leaving 10 bases between them. The CDR3 consists of 12 residues.

The chain recombines TRBV5-4 with TRBJ2-5; unclear D gene. The V end was cut by 0 bases, the J end by 1 base, with 7 bases between. This CDR3 comprises 14 residues. CDR1 and CDR2 from the germline V gene are SGHNT and YYREEE (reference sequence). The CDR3 spells CASSLAQAQETQYF. The DNA of the CDR3 is TGTGCCAGCAGCTTGGCGCAGGCCCAAGAGACCCAGTACTTC.

The rearrangement links TRBV27 to TRBJ2-1, with TRBD1 as a possible D gene (7 bases). Germline CDR1 reads MNHEY; CDR2 reads SMNVEV (reference sequence). V dropped 7 bases and J dropped 7 bases, with 17 bases sitting between them. The CDR3 spans 14 residues. The CDR3 DNA is TGTGCCAGCACCCTAAATCCAGGGGGGAATGAGCAGTTCTTC. This encodes CASTLNPGGNEQFF.

In DNA form, the CDR3 reads TGTGCCAGCTCACTTCTTCCGGGACAGACGACCCATAACTATGGCTACACCTTC. Its translation: CASSLLPGQTTHNYGYTF. The rearrangement links TRBV18 to TRBJ1-2, with 7 bases lining up with TRBD1. CDR3 size: 18 residues. J gave up 1 base and V 4 bases, and 15 bases lay outside the gene matches. CDR1 is KGHSH, CDR2 LQKENI, per germline.

The sample holds a few counts of this clone. The chain uses TRBV15 and TRBJ2-7; possibly TRBD1 or TRBD2 for D (5 bases each). Germline V gene data show CDR1 as LNHNV and CDR2 as YYDKDF (reference sequence). V shed 8 bases and J shed 3 bases, with 11 bases lying between them. CDR3 size: 12 residues. CDR3 sequence: CATGRDGYEQYF. CDR3 sequence (DNA): TGTGCCACCGGTCGGGACGGCTACGAGCAGTACTTC.

The chain recombines TRBV19 with TRBJ1-2; a weak D match, TRBD1 (5 bases). The CDR3 has 13 residues. Germline V gene lookup returns CDR1 LNHDA and CDR2 SQIVND (reference sequence). Trimming removed 0 bases at V and 10 bases at J, with 12 bases between. The CDR3 spells CASSIDGGLDYTF. In DNA, the CDR3 is TGTGCCAGTAGTATAGACGGGGGTCTGGACTACACCTTC.

This clone was picked up one time. This sequence joins TRBV28 and TRBJ2-7; 9 bases line up with TRBD1. The CDR3 extends over 14 amino acids. The V segment lost 5 bases and the J segment 3 bases; nucleotides outside the gene matches: 5. CDR1 and CDR2 (germline): MDHEN, SYDVKM. CDR3 bases: TGTGCCAGCAGTCCCGGGACAGGGCTCTACGAGCAGTACTTC. This translates into CASSPGTGLYEQYF.

The V call is TRBV28, the J call TRBJ2-1; 8 nucleotides agree with TRBD2. CDR1 and CDR2 (germline): MDHEN, SYDVKM. CDR3 length: 15 residues. The J segment lost 1 base and the V segment lost 3 bases, leaving 2 bases of the junction unmatched. CDR3 region: CASSFGGASYNEQFF. CDR3 sequence (DNA): TGTGCCAGCAGTTTCGGGGGGGCGTCCTACAATGAGCAGTTCTTC.

This sequence joins TRBV27 and TRBJ1-5; D not certain. V lost 3 bases, J lost 0 bases, and 6 bases lay in between. CDR1 and CDR2 (germline): MNHEY, SMNVEV (reference sequence). The CDR3 is 14 residues long. The CDR3: CASSFGNSNQPQHF. The DNA of the CDR3 is TGTGCCAGCAGTTTTGGTAATAGCAATCAGCCCCAGCATTTT.

This clone was counted only a few times. This chain links TRBV5-1 with TRBJ2-7; maybe TRBD2 (6 bases). V was clipped by 2 bases and J by 0 bases, with 15 bases between them. Germline lookup yields CDR1 SGHRS and CDR2 YFSETQ. The CDR3 contains 16 residues. CDR3: CASSFILGGSSYEQYF. The CDR3 bases are TGCGCCAGCAGCTTCATCTTGGGGGGAAGCTCCTACGAGCAGTACTTC.

The chain couples TRBV5-6 to TRBJ2-2, with 8 bases lining up with TRBD1. With V trimmed by 2 bases and J by 3 bases, 3 bases remained unmatched. Germline-derived CDR1 and CDR2 are SGHDT and YYEEEE. The CDR3 contains 15 residues. CDR3 loop: CASSFLTGDTGELFF. CDR3 sequence (DNA): TGTGCCAGCAGCTTCCTGACAGGGGACACCGGGGAGCTGTTTTTT.

This chain links TRBV5-1 with TRBJ1-3; 7 bases are shared with TRBD1. Trimming removed 2 bases from V and 2 bases from J; junction bases left unmatched: 7. Looked up from germline, CDR1 is SGHRS and CDR2 is YFSETQ. The CDR3 consists of 16 residues. CDR3 in DNA: TGCGCCAGCAGCTTTCGACAGGGTAATGCTGGAAACACCATATATTTT. As protein: CASSFRQGNAGNTIYF. Combining the CDR3 with reference TRBV5-1 and TRBJ1-3 gives the whole variable domain KAGVTQTPRYLIKTRGQQVTLSCSPISGHRSVSWYQQTPGQGLQFLFEYFSETQRNKGNFPGRFSGRQFSNSRSEMNVSTLELGDSALYLCASSFRQGNAGNTIYFGEGSWLTVV.

The chain combines TRBV6-5 with TRBJ2-1; D unresolved. V lost 2 bases to trimming and J lost 14 bases, with 10 bases between them. CDR1 and CDR2 from the germline V gene are MNHEY and SVGAGI. The CDR3 sequence is 11 residues long. The CDR3 coding sequence is TGTGCCAGCAGTTACGGTCAGTCAGAGTTCTTC. Translation gives CASSYGQSEFF.

This chain links TRBV18 with TRBJ1-5; tentatively, D is TRBD1 (5 bases). The length of the CDR3 is 13 residues. From germline, CDR1 is KGHSH and CDR2 LQKENI. V gave up 0 bases and J gave up 7 bases, with 7 bases separating them. The CDR3 reads CASSPPGDQPQHF. CDR3 DNA: TGTGCCAGCTCACCACCAGGGGACCAGCCCCAGCATTTT.

The chain is built from TRBV24-1 and TRBJ1-2, with 7 bases aligning to TRBD1. V was clipped by 2 bases and J by 5 bases; unmatched bases: 7. The CDR3 has 15 amino acids. Germline V lookup: CDR1 KGHDR, CDR2 SFDVKD. CDR3 coding DNA: TGTGCCACCAGTGATTACAGGGGAAGGGGATATGGCTACACCTTC. Amino acids: CATSDYRGRGYGYTF.